The T cell receptor (beta chain) described here comes from a study of blood T cell repertoires in COVID-19 (dated by TCRdb to the early 2020s). For the study in its entirety: Samples covering the acute and convalescent phases of COVID-19 were provided by collaborators in the United States, Italy and Spain. The material from the prospective study consisted of cDNA or gDNA derived from T cells, B-cell-depleted T cells, or PBMCs. The dataset comprised deeply sampled blood TCRbeta repertoires from subjects exposed to, actively infected with, or recovered from COVID-19. The repertoires were made available in a free public database intended to serve as a resource for research on the immune response to SARS-CoV-2. Samples came from the ongoing ImmuneRACE study (first 160 participants) plus 1,254 subjects from 6 global collaborators. A de-identified subject ID, COVID-19 status, age in years and sex were almost always included in the sample metadata. HLA class I and class II types, where available, came from metadata supplied by the sample provider rather than from assay-based typing.

Study-wide findings and limitations: The amount of clinical and demographic metadata varied by source and participant and was provided uncurated.

Relative to germline, V is 3 bases shorter and J is 1 base shorter, with 12 bases between their ends. From the germline V gene, CDR1 is SNHLY and CDR2 is FYNNEI. The CDR3 covers 15 residues, taking in both the cysteine and the phenylalanine. Only the CDR3 DNA is retained, 45 bases long and in frame from the first base. TCRbeta CDR3 regions were amplified from genomic DNA by means of the immunoSEQ Assay, a bias-controlled multiplex PCR. In the authors' own workflow: Nucleated cell counts per sample were estimated from amplification of reference gene primers within the assay. Sequence reads were collapsed and filtered to measure the absolute abundance of every unique TCRbeta CDR3 rearrangement. For each sample, productive Simpson clonality was calculated as the square root of Simpson's diversity index over productive rearrangements. Sourced from immuneACCESS, this table was stored by TCRdb with only in-frame sequences that have V and J called. A share of the clones is absent; for the studies checked, an unresolved V gene accounts for under half, and the remainder has no known explanation. V and J calls and clone size are given by that table; D and trimming were obtained from the DNA. The sample table holds fewer than 450,000 clones, of which roughly 91% were seen once. The top ten clonotypes cover around 0.6% of the sample.

Points on this clone: The antigen it binds to is not known. No much larger clonotype is one base removed from it; base qualities were not supplied.

Enrolling through a virtual design, the prospective study's participants ranged in age from roughly 18 to 95 years and lived across some 22 United States geographic areas. In the prospective study, cohorts were assigned on the basis of participant-reported clinical history obtained from a screening survey and a study questionnaire. Recovered participants in ImmuneRACE Cohort 3 were defined by two consecutive negative NP/OP PCR tests, clearance by a healthcare professional, or resolution of symptoms. In the prospective study, whole blood, serum and a nasopharyngeal or oropharyngeal swab were collected from each participant by mobile phlebotomists. Participants in the prospective study had the option to provide additional blood draws and questionnaires over a roughly two-month period. Prospective study blood samples were shipped either frozen or at room temperature before DNA extraction.

The rearrangement combines TRBV2 with TRBJ1-1, with the D gene not clear enough to name. Sequences were obtained from PBMCs or T cells enriched from blood (not recorded which). The source of this sequence is a man aged 18 to 30 who had recovered from COVID-19. The DNA sequence is given as TGTGCCAGCAGTGACTTGGGCACAGCGAACACTGAAGCTTTCTTT. Translation gives CASSDLGTANTEAFF. With the portions outside the CDR3 filled from the reference TRBV2 and TRBJ1-1 genes, the complete variable region becomes EPEVTQTPSHQVTQMGQEVILRCVPISNHLYFYWYRQILGQKVEFLVSFYNNEISEKSEIFDDQFSVERPDGSNFTLKIRSTKLEDSAMYFCASSDLGTANTEAFFGQGTRLTVV.